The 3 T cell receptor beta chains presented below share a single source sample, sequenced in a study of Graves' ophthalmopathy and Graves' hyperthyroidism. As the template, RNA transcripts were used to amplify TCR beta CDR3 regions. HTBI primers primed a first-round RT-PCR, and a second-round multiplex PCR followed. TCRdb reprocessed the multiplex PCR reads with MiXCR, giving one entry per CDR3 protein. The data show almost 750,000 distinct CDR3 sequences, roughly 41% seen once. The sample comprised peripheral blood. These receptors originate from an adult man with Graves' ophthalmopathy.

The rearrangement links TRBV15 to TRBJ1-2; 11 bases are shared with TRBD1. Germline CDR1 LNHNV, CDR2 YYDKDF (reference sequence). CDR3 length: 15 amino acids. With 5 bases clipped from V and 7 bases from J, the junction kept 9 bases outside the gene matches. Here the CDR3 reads CATSVMDRGLSGYTF. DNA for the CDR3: TGTGCCACCAGCGTCATGGACAGGGGGCTGTCTGGCTACACCTTC.

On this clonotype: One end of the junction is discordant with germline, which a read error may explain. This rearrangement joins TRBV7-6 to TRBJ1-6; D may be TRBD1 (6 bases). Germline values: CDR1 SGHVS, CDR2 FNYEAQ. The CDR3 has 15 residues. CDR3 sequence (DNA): TGTACCAGCAGCTCAGAGTCAGGGGCCGGCTCACCCCTCCACTTT. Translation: CTSSSESGAGSPLHF.

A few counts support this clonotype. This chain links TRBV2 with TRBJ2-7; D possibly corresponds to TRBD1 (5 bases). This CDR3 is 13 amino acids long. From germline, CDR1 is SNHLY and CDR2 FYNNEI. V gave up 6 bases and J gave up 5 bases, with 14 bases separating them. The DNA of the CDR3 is TGTGCCAGCAGCCAAGAGTTAGGGGACGAGCAGTACTTC. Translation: CASSQELGDEQYF.